Listed here are 28 T cell receptor beta chains from one sample, sequenced in a study of blood T cell repertoires in COVID-19. The method was immunoSEQ multiplex PCR; TCRdb's version includes in-frame clones alone and lacks a portion of them. The sample carries over 95,000 clones, roughly 90% recorded once. The sample consisted of peripheral blood. The receptors shown here come from a woman between 65 and 79 years old who had recovered from COVID-19.

This chain connects TRBV28 to TRBJ2-3; D may be TRBD1 (6 bases). The CDR3 totals 15 residues. The germline V gene encodes CDR1 MDHEN and CDR2 SYDVKM. V shed 3 bases and J shed 0 bases, with 10 bases lying between them. The CDR3 is CASSFGTTSTDTQYF. In nucleotides, the CDR3 is TGTGCCAGCAGTTTTGGGACAACTAGCACAGATACGCAGTATTTT.

This chain uses TRBV7-8 with TRBJ2-2, with 9 bases identical to TRBD2. Trimming cost V 8 bases and J 6 bases; bases outside gene matches: 19. The germline V gene has CDR1 SGHVS and CDR2 FQNEAQ. CDR3 length equals 18 residues. The CDR3 nucleotides are TGTGCCAGCCCCCACCGCCGCGGGGCTAGCGGGGTAGCCGGGGAGCTGTTTTTT. Translation: CASPHRRGASGVAGELFF.

The rearrangement links TRBV28 to TRBJ2-7, with 8 bases aligning to TRBD2. With V trimmed by 8 bases and J by 4 bases, 7 bases remained unmatched. This CDR3 contains 13 residues. Germline assignment: CDR1 MDHEN and CDR2 SYDVKM. CDR3 amino acids: CASGLSGSYEQYF. The CDR3 bases are TGTGCCAGCGGTCTGAGCGGGAGTTACGAGCAGTACTTC.

The chain has TRBV9 and TRBJ1-1, with 9 bases fitting TRBD1. In germline, CDR1 is SGDLS, CDR2 YYNGEE. V was pared by 4 bases and J by 7 bases, with 5 bases of the junction left unmatched. This CDR3 has 13 residues. The CDR3 loop reads CASSTGQGFEAFF. CDR3 sequence (DNA): TGTGCCAGCAGCACGGGACAGGGATTTGAAGCTTTCTTT.

In this sample, this clone turned up a few times. This chain joins TRBV6-1 and TRBJ2-7; a possible D gene is TRBD1 (5 bases). The CDR3 is 13 residues long. Trimming cost V 0 bases and J 6 bases, with 9 bases left between them. Germline V CDR1 and CDR2: MNHNS, SASEGT. This CDR3 reads CASSEAGASEQYF. The CDR3 DNA is TGTGCCAGCAGTGAAGCAGGGGCCAGCGAGCAGTACTTC.

J is TRBJ1-5 and V is TRBV19; D uncertain. The CDR3 contains 13 residues. V was trimmed by 3 bases and J by 9 bases, leaving 12 bases between them. Germline values: CDR1 LNHDA, CDR2 SQIVND (reference sequence). CDR3 in DNA: TGTGCCAGTAGTATCGGGGAAGTGAGGCCCCAGCATTTT. Protein: CASSIGEVRPQHF.

This clone was recorded once. This sequence joins TRBV7-9 and TRBJ2-7; 7 bases are a match to TRBD1. Germline loops: CDR1 SEHNR, CDR2 FQNEAQ (reference sequence). The CDR3 length is 14 residues. Trimming removed 5 bases from V and 2 bases from J; junction bases left unmatched: 6. The CDR3 loop reads CASSHRDRAYEQYF. DNA for the CDR3: TGTGCCAGCAGCCATAGAGACAGGGCCTACGAGCAGTACTTC.

The J gene is TRBJ2-4, the V gene TRBV7-2; 8 nucleotides agree with TRBD1. Germline lookup yields CDR1 SGHTA and CDR2 FQGNSA. CDR3 size: 15 residues. Germline trimming cut 3 bases from V and 8 bases from J; bases unmatched to any gene: 9. The CDR3 sequence is CASSLISGGPDIQYF. DNA of the CDR3: TGTGCCAGCAGCTTGATATCAGGGGGCCCGGACATTCAGTACTTC. Combining the CDR3 with reference TRBV7-2 and TRBJ2-4 gives the whole variable domain GAGVSQSPSNKVTEKGKDVELRCDPISGHTALYWYRQSLGQGLEFLIYFQGNSAPDKSGLPSDRFSAERTGGSVSTLTIQRTQQEDSAVYLCASSLISGGPDIQYFGAGTRLSVL.

The genes are TRBV3-1 (or the pseudogene TRBV3-2) and TRBJ2-5; D is undetermined. The CDR3 length is 11 residues. CDR1 and CDR2 (germline): LGHDT, YNNKEL (reference sequence). Trimming removed 5 bases at V and 4 bases at J, with 5 bases between. For the CDR3, the DNA is TGTGCCAGCAGCATTCGAGAGACCCAGTACTTC. Translated: CASSIRETQYF.

The chain uses TRBV18 and TRBJ2-1; D might be TRBD1 (7 bases). V lost 3 bases, J lost 2 bases, and 14 bases lay in between. Germline V gives CDR1 KGHSH, CDR2 LQKENI. This CDR3 contains 16 residues. This CDR3 is CASSPPQGRTYNEQFF. CDR3 coding DNA: TGTGCCAGCTCACCCCCACAGGGGAGGACCTACAATGAGCAGTTCTTC.

The chain joins TRBV9 to TRBJ2-1; TRBD2 agrees at 12 bases. The germline CDR1 and CDR2 sequences are SGDLS and YYNGEE. There are 15 residues in the CDR3. Trimming cost V 0 bases and J 7 bases; bases outside gene matches: 2. This chain's CDR3 is CASSVELAGGNEQFF. The CDR3 coding sequence is TGTGCCAGCAGCGTAGAACTAGCGGGAGGTAATGAGCAGTTCTTC. The entire variable domain, with the rest obtained from reference TRBV9 and TRBJ2-1, is as follows: DSGVTQTPKHLITATGQRVTLRCSPRSGDLSVYWYQQSLDQGLQFLIQYYNGEERAKGNILERFSAQQFPDLHSELNLSSLELGDSALYFCASSVELAGGNEQFFGPGTRLTVL.

V is TRBV2 and J is TRBJ1-2; a weak D match, TRBD1 (6 bases). This CDR3 contains 15 residues. From germline, CDR1 is SNHLY and CDR2 FYNNEI. V dropped 5 bases and J dropped 3 bases, with 16 bases sitting between them. CDR3 DNA: TGTGCCAGCAGTCCCTTTGCACAGGGCGACTATGGCTACACCTTC. Residues: CASSPFAQGDYGYTF. The complete variable domain, with remaining parts taken from reference TRBV2 and TRBJ1-2, reads EPEVTQTPSHQVTQMGQEVILRCVPISNHLYFYWYRQILGQKVEFLVSFYNNEISEKSEIFDDQFSVERPDGSNFTLKIRSTKLEDSAMYFCASSPFAQGDYGYTFGSGTRLTVV.

This chain links TRBV18 with TRBJ2-1, with 7 bases that match TRBD2. Losses at the gene ends were 0 bases for V and 10 bases for J; bases not matched to a gene: 9. CDR1 is KGHSH and CDR2 is LQKENI in the germline V gene. CDR3 length equals 15 residues. The CDR3 DNA sequence: TGTGCCAGCTCACCACCATGGGGGGGAACGGGGGAGCAGTTCTTC. Protein sequence: CASSPPWGGTGEQFF. The full variable domain, rest sourced from reference TRBV18 and TRBJ2-1, is NAGVMQNPRHLVRRRGQEARLRCSPMKGHSHVYWYRQLPEEGLKFMVYLQKENIIDESGMPKERFSAEFPKEGPSILRIQQVVRGDSAAYFCASSPPWGGTGEQFFGPGTRLTVL.

The chain links TRBV6-2 or TRBV6-3 to TRBJ2-1; unclear D gene. CDR1 is MNHEY, CDR2 SVGEGT, per germline. The CDR3 totals 11 residues. Trimming stripped 5 bases from V and 15 bases from J, with 14 bases between. In nucleotides, the CDR3 is TGTGCCAGCAGTCCCCGCGCAGGTCTGTTCTTC. It specifies CASSPRAGLFF.

The V call is TRBV19, the J call TRBJ2-6, with TRBD1 identical over 10 bases. This CDR3 has 18 residues. The germline V gene has CDR1 LNHDA and CDR2 SQIVND (reference sequence). With 7 bases clipped from V and 1 base from J, the junction kept 10 bases outside the gene matches. The CDR3 sequence: CASTRDRGPISGANVLTF. CDR3 nucleotides: TGTGCCAGTACCAGGGACAGGGGCCCAATATCTGGGGCCAACGTCCTGACTTTC.

The V gene is TRBV5-4, the J gene TRBJ1-6; no clear D gene. Germline CDR1 reads SGHNT; CDR2 reads YYREEE (reference sequence). Between the trimmed V and J ends, which lost 5 bases and 9 bases, there was a span of 15 bases. This CDR3 is built from 14 residues. CDR3 amino acids: CASSFSGYGSPLHF. DNA for the CDR3: TGTGCCAGCAGTTTCTCAGGATATGGTTCACCCCTCCACTTT. Full variable domain (rest looked up from reference TRBV5-4 and TRBJ1-6): ETGVTQSPTHLIKTRGQQVTLRCSSQSGHNTVSWYQQALGQGPQFIFQYYREEENGRGNFPPRFSGLQFPNYSSELNVNALELDDSALYLCASSFSGYGSPLHFGNGTRLTVT.

This sequence joins TRBV6-2 or TRBV6-3 and TRBJ2-7; TRBD1 agrees at 8 bases. The CDR3 runs to 13 residues. Per germline, CDR1 MNHEY and CDR2 SVGEGT. Germline trimming cut 5 bases from V and 3 bases from J; bases unmatched to any gene: 3. CDR3 in amino acids: CASSRTGNYEQYF. The CDR3 region has the DNA TGTGCCAGCAGTCGGACAGGGAACTACGAGCAGTACTTC.

This chain uses TRBV28 with TRBJ1-2, with D perhaps matching TRBD1 (6 bases). This CDR3 region has 15 residues. Trimming removed 3 bases at V and 1 base at J, with 12 bases between. The germline CDR1 and CDR2 sequences are MDHEN and SYDVKM. CDR3 amino acids: CASSLGGALNYGYTF. DNA for the CDR3: TGTGCCAGCAGTTTGGGGGGGGCCCTTAACTATGGCTACACCTTC.

This clone has only one observation. The chain employs TRBV5-1 and TRBJ2-3; D may be TRBD2 (6 bases). This CDR3 has 14 amino acids. From germline, CDR1 is SGHRS and CDR2 YFSETQ. Trimming removed 7 bases from V and 1 base from J, with 13 bases in between. CDR3 region: CASEGLGGTDTQYF. In DNA, the CDR3 is TGCGCCAGCGAGGGACTCGGGGGCACAGATACGCAGTATTTT.

This clone was recorded a few times. The rearrangement uses TRBV6-2 or TRBV6-3 and TRBJ1-5; TRBD1 aligns across 7 bases. The germline CDR1 and CDR2 sequences are MNHEY and SVGEGT. With V trimmed by 5 bases and J by 5 bases, 6 bases remained unmatched. The CDR3 consists of 14 residues. CDR3 nucleotides: TGTGCCAGCAGTATTGACAGGGCCTATCAGCCCCAGCATTTT. This encodes CASSIDRAYQPQHF.

The rearrangement links TRBV19 to TRBJ2-1; D might be TRBD2 (5 bases). This CDR3 comprises 15 residues. Germline V lookup: CDR1 LNHDA, CDR2 SQIVND (reference sequence). V lost 7 bases and J 5 bases, leaving 18 bases between the germline ends. Written as DNA, the CDR3 is TGTGCCAGTACCCCTCTCAGCGGCCCCAACAATGAGCAGTTCTTC. Protein: CASTPLSGPNNEQFF.

This chain connects TRBV28 to TRBJ2-7, with 9 bases fitting TRBD1. The germline V gene encodes CDR1 MDHEN and CDR2 SYDVKM. The trim removed 11 bases at V and 6 bases at J, leaving 17 bases unmatched. This CDR3 has 15 amino acids. CDR3 DNA: TGTGCCTGTCATACAGTTTTGGGACAGGGAGGCGAGCAGTACTTC. This translates into CACHTVLGQGGEQYF.

The rearrangement uses TRBV5-4 and TRBJ2-1; 8 bases agree with TRBD2. Germline CDR1 is SGHNT and CDR2 is YYREEE (reference sequence). The CDR3 has 16 residues. The ends lost 4 bases at V and 1 base at J; junction bases unmatched: 7. The DNA of the CDR3 is TGTGCCAGCAGCCTCGGGGGGGTGAAGTCCTACAATGAGCAGTTCTTC. It specifies CASSLGGVKSYNEQFF.

The chain couples TRBV7-6 to TRBJ1-5, with a possible D match to TRBD1 (5 bases). The V end was cut by 1 base, the J end by 3 bases, with 13 bases between. Germline V gene data show CDR1 as SGHVS and CDR2 as FNYEAQ. The CDR3 is made up of 16 amino acids. The CDR3 loop reads CASSLGGREYNQPQHF. The CDR3 DNA follows: TGTGCCAGCAGCTTAGGGGGCAGGGAATACAATCAGCCCCAGCATTTT.

The chain has TRBV4-3 and TRBJ2-7; 12 bases are shared with TRBD2. Germline V gene data show CDR1 as LGHNA and CDR2 as YSLEER. The CDR3 extends over 16 amino acids. The V segment lost 0 bases and the J segment 3 bases; nucleotides outside the gene matches: 3. The CDR3: CASSQDWTSGIYEQYF. DNA of the CDR3: TGCGCCAGCAGCCAAGACTGGACTAGCGGGATCTACGAGCAGTACTTC.

This clone was observed once. The rearrangement joins TRBV4-3 to TRBJ1-1; 9 bases are shared with TRBD1. CDR3 size: 19 residues. Germline V gene sequence: CDR1 LGHNA, CDR2 YSLEER. Trimming cost V 3 bases and J 1 base; bases outside gene matches: 15. CDR3 nucleotide sequence: TGCGCCAGCAGCCATCCAAGCGGAACAGGGGGCAGGACGAACACTGAAGCTTTCTTT. The encoded protein is CASSHPSGTGGRTNTEAFF.

This chain connects TRBV10-2 to TRBJ2-1, with 14 bases matching TRBD2. This CDR3 has 15 amino acids. CDR1 is WSHSY and CDR2 is SAAADI in the germline V gene. The ends lost 5 bases at V and 7 bases at J; junction bases unmatched: 4. The CDR3 region has the DNA TGCGCCAGCAGTCCCGGGACTAGCGGGAGTAATGAGCAGTTCTTC. Its protein is CASSPGTSGSNEQFF.

The rearrangement joins TRBV2 to TRBJ2-7; TRBD2 might be the D (6 bases). The V gene lost 5 bases and the J gene lost 6 bases, with 14 bases spanning the gap. From germline, CDR1 is SNHLY and CDR2 FYNNEI. The CDR3 contains 13 residues. The CDR3: CASSRESGSEQYF. Written as DNA, the CDR3 is TGTGCCAGCAGTAGGGAGTCCGGGAGCGAGCAGTACTTC.